The clone carrying this T cell receptor (beta chain) was counted only a few times. Its antigen is currently unknown. TCRdb recomputed calls from the reads with MiXCR, one row per CDR3 protein. The sample yields around 320,000 distinct CDR3 sequences, over 7.5% seen once. This entry is derived from a study of T cell repertoires in cytomegalovirus infection. Regarding the study as a whole: Dominating the ex vivo response were TCR beta clonotypes that were CMV-specific and HLA-C-restricted. Cumulative public TCR beta family frequency identified CMV carriers with the relevant HLA.

This CDR3 is built from 18 residues. The J segment lost 5 bases and the V segment lost 8 bases, leaving 19 bases of the junction unmatched. This clonotype originated in a human donor in good health (CMV status not recorded). Some clones in this sample may be carry-over from other donors' samples. The sequenced material came from PBMCs. The chain is built from TRBV12-3 or TRBV12-4 and TRBJ2-5; 11 positions agree with TRBD2. CDR3 loop: CASSPGRLAGGGGETQYF. CDR3 nucleotides: TGTGCCAGCTCCCCGGGGCGGCTAGCGGGAGGAGGCGGGGAGACCCAGTACTTC.